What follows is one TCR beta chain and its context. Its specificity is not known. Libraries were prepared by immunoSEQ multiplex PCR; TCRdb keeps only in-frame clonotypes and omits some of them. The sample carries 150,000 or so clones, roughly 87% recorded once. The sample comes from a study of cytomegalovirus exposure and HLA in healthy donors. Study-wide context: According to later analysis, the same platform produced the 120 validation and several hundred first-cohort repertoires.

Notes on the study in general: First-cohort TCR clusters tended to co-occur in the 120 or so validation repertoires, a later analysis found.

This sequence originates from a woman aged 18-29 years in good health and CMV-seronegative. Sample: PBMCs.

CDR3 residues: CASSLDGHNTGELFF. The DNA for the CDR3 is TGTGCCAGCAGCTTAGACGGACACAACACCGGGGAGCTGTTTTTT. The V and J genes are TRBV11-3 and TRBJ2-2, with D tentatively TRBD1 (5 bases). Trimming removed 0 bases from V and 2 bases from J, with 7 bases in between. CDR3 length: 15 residues. The germline V gene encodes CDR1 SGHNT and CDR2 YENEEA.